Listed below are T cell receptor beta chains from one sample, sequenced in a study of T cells after somatic rescue of genetic block. The repertoire was sequenced with immunoSEQ multiplex PCR; TCRdb's copy has only in-frame clones and lacks some. The profile shows more than 9,500 clones, around 67% of them singletons. Sequenced input: peripheral blood mononuclear cells (PBMCs). These receptors all come from a boy aged 5-17 years. The conserved cysteine and the conserved F or W are not part of the CDR3 here. Each record gives: V gene, clone size, CDR3 protein. Not all rows give a size; the values are once, few, many and, for expanded clones, a class.

TRBV6-1,.,ASSEAGSLH
TRBV7-9,.,ASSLPEQGPGQPQH
TRBV11-2,.,ASSILAGGRTDTQY
TRBV5-6,medium-sized,ASSLGHSNTGELF
TRBV4-2,medium-sized,ASSRSGGGNGYT
TRBV10-3,.,AISEAVSSYEQY
TRBV18,.,ASSRTTGRTDTQY
TRBV27,.,ASSLMGNEQF
TRBV5-4,.,ASSFQQGPTYEQY
TRBV9,.,ASSVATGTGRLANYGYT
TRBV18,.,ASSPDRAPNSPLH
TRBV11-2,.,ASSLSGAPDTQY
TRBV18,.,ASSPSGGALYGYT
TRBV9,.,ASSVETGSPGNTIY
TRBV21-1,.,ASSHKRDRGSRARWGNQPQH
TRBV18,.,ASSPLQGTGANVLT
TRBV2,.,ASSYQLTGTGNTEAF
TRBV6-5,.,ASSYDRGVYEQY
TRBV7-9,few,ASSLVKGASTGELF
TRBV6-6,.,ASSYSRLARGVF
TRBV6-6,.,ASVLNNEQF
TRBV6-6,once,ASSWAGARTEAF
TRBV5-5,.,ASSLVGSLNSPLH
TRBV11-2,.,ASSLGGLTLYNEQF
TRBV28,once,ASSLAPRRNYGYT
TRBV10-3,once,AIRGLAGGAYNEQF
TRBV7-6,.,ASSPTWGGAGYGYT
TRBV15,.,ATSREAGPGDEQF
TRBV6-6,.,ASSYGTSYEQY
TRBV12-2,.,ASRLGNQGRSTDTQY
TRBV6-1,few,ASSVRDTGSYEQY
TRBV10-3,.,AISEPQVASSYEQY
TRBV19,.,ASSIARDRGNYGYT
TRBV28,.,ASSLTPGLAGDTDTQY
TRBV4-2,.,ASSQAGSQETQY
TRBV5-4,.,ASSLLETQY
TRBV5-1,once,ASSARRGPYNEQF
TRBV6-4,.,ASSFRLQSSYNEQF